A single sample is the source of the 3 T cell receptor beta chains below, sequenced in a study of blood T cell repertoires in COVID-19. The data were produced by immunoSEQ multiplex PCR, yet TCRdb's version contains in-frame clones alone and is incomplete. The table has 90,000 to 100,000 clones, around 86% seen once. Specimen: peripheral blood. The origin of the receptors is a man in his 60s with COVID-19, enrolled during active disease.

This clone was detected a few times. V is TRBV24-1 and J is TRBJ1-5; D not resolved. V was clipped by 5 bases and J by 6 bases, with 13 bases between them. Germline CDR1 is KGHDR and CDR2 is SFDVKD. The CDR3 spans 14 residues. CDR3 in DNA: TGTGCCACCAGTGCTCCCGGTGAGGGTCAGCCCCAGCATTTT. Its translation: CATSAPGEGQPQHF.

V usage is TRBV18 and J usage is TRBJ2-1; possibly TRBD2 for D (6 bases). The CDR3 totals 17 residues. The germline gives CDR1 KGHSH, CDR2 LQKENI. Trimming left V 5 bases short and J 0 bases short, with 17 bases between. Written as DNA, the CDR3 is TGTGCCAGCTCAGCTTCTAGCGTCGGTAGCTCCTACAATGAGCAGTTCTTC. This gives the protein CASSASSVGSSYNEQFF.

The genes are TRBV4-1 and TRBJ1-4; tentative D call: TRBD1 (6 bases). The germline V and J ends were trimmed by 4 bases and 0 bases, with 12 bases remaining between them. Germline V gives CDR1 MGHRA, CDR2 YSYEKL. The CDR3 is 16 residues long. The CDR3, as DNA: TGCGCCAGCAGCCGATCACAGGGCGCAACTAATGAAAAACTGTTTTTT. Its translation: CASSRSQGATNEKLFF.